This T cell receptor (beta chain) was sequenced for a study of blood T cell repertoires in COVID-19. Study details: Italy, Spain and the United States were the sources of the convalescent and acute COVID-19 samples. T cells, B-cell-depleted T cells, or PBMCs provided the cDNA or gDNA that served as material.

Original analysis: Nucleated cell counts were estimated from reference gene primer amplification. Data came from immunoSEQ multiplex PCR; TCRdb stores just in-frame clones and leaves some out. From that table come the V and J calls and clone size; the DNA was used to work out D and trimming. This sample has 150,000 to 200,000 clones; 87% occur once, and the top ten carry over 0.7%. This TCR came from a woman between 18 and 29 years old who had recovered from COVID-19. The sequenced material came from peripheral blood.

In DNA form, the CDR3 reads TGTGCCAGCAGCCCTCGGGGGGGCCGCGTTAATGAGCAGTTCTTC. Its protein is CASSPRGGRVNEQFF. The chain links TRBV5-4 to TRBJ2-1; 8 bases are shared with TRBD2. Germline V gene lookup returns CDR1 SGHNT and CDR2 YYREEE (reference sequence). J gave up 7 bases and V 4 bases, and 10 bases lay outside the gene matches. The CDR3 extends over 15 amino acids.